This T cell receptor beta chain stems from a study of cytomegalovirus exposure and HLA in healthy donors. Whole-study findings and limits: A later analysis revealed that TCR association rates differed between HLA loci, peaking at DRB1 and bottoming out at HLA-C. Later, an analysis showed that TCR beta chains associated with HLA were more clonally expanded than others that were equally common. In a later analysis, parvovirus B19, influenza, CMV and Epstein-Barr virus appeared linked to several top co-occurrence clusters.

Comments on this clone: The antigen remains unidentified.

Regarding donors, all were healthy bone marrow donors. It was with 60 Vbeta and 13 Jbeta primers that the PCR ran. Libraries were prepared by immunoSEQ multiplex PCR; TCRdb keeps only in-frame clonotypes and omits some of them. The table has about 190,000 clones, 65% to 80% seen once. After removal of 6 bases from V and 5 bases from J, the junction contained 10 bases not matched to a gene. The CDR3 consists of 15 residues. Germline CDR1 and CDR2: LNHDA and SQIVND (reference sequence). Sequencing was carried out using PBMCs. The chain recombines TRBV19 with TRBJ1-2; TRBD1 aligns across 9 bases. The TCR sequence derives from a woman in her 40s in good health and CMV-seronegative. The CDR3 DNA sequence: TGTGCCAGTAGCCCTACAGGGGGCGCGAGGTATGGCTACACCTTC. It codes for CASSPTGGARYGYTF.